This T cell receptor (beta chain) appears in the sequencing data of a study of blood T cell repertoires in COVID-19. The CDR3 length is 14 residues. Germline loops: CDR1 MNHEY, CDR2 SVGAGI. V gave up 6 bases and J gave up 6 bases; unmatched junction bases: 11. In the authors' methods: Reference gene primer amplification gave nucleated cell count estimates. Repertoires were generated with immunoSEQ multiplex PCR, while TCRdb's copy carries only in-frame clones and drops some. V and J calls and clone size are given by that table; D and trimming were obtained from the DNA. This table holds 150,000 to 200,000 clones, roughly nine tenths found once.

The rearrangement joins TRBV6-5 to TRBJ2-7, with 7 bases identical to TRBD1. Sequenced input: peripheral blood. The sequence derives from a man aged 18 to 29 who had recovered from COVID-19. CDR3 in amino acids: CASRSTGSLPEQYF. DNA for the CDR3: TGTGCCAGCAGGTCGACAGGGAGTCTTCCCGAGCAGTACTTC.